Listed here are 28 T cell receptor beta chains from one sample, sequenced in a study of T cells in Graves' hyperthyroidism and ophthalmopathy (dated by TCRdb to about 2019). Receptors were amplified or captured by multiplex PCR. The instrument was an Illumina HiSeq 2000. Amplification of TCR beta CDR3 regions was carried out from RNA transcripts. A first-round RT-PCR of the TCR CDR3 used the HTBI primer set with the Qiagen OneStep RT-PCR kit. TCRdb's own reprocessing of the public reads used fastp at Q25 and MiXCR and kept productive beta chains. Under each unique CDR3 protein, matching rows form one entry showing the most common genes and DNA. Within this sample are about 270,000 distinct CDR3 sequences, with 20% to 25% of them counted one time only. Roughly 60% of the sample lies in the top ten. Sequenced sample: blood. These receptors all stem from a man aged 25 to 45 with Graves' ophthalmopathy.

The V gene is TRBV2, the J gene TRBJ2-7, with 11 bases matching TRBD1. CDR1 is SNHLY and CDR2 is FYNNEI in the germline V gene. V shed 4 bases and J 5 bases; nucleotides not matched to a gene: 4. CDR3 size: 14 residues. For the CDR3, the DNA is TGTGCCAGCAGTGTCAGGACAGGGGGCAACGAGCAGTACTTC. Amino acids: CASSVRTGGNEQYF.

A single count supports this clonotype. This sequence joins TRBV7-9 and TRBJ1-6; possible D gene TRBD1, 6 bases. Deletions cut 0 bases from V and 3 bases from J, with 9 bases between. The CDR3 totals 16 residues. The germline V gene encodes CDR1 SEHNR and CDR2 FQNEAQ (reference sequence). The CDR3 DNA reads as TGTGCCAGCAGCTTAGCGGGGACACACTATAATTCACCCCTCCACTTT. Amino acids: CASSLAGTHYNSPLHF.

As DNA, the CDR3 is TGTGCCAGCAGTGTAGGGGGGTCTGGACACGAGCAGTACTTC. Protein product: CASSVGGSGHEQYF. This rearrangement joins TRBV2 to TRBJ2-7, with D possibly being TRBD1 or TRBD2 (6 bases each). Germline V gives CDR1 SNHLY, CDR2 FYNNEI. The CDR3 has 14 residues. V was cut by 4 bases and J by 5 bases, with 15 bases left in between.

This clonotype has ten or more counts. The chain recombines TRBV12-3 or TRBV12-4 with TRBJ1-1, with a possible D match to TRBD1 (5 bases). This CDR3 has 14 residues. V lost 5 bases and J 10 bases, leaving 20 bases between the germline ends. DNA for the CDR3: TGTGCCAGCAGTCCGGGGCTTTCTCCAGCGGGAGCTTTCTTT. Translation: CASSPGLSPAGAFF.

This clonotype was detected a few times. This sequence joins TRBV6-1 and TRBJ2-3; D perhaps matches TRBD2 (6 bases). Trimming took 6 bases from V and 0 from J, leaving 13 bases between them. The CDR3 sequence is 15 residues long. The V gene's germline CDR1 is MNHNS and CDR2 SASEGT. CDR3 sequence (DNA): TGTGCCAGCAGACGGGACTTAACTAGCACAGATACGCAGTATTTT. Its protein product is CASRRDLTSTDTQYF.

The rearrangement uses TRBV20-1 and TRBJ2-1; D might be TRBD2 (6 bases). CDR3 length: 17 residues. The V end lost 2 bases, the J end lost 2 bases, and 19 bases lay between the germline ends. The germline V gene encodes CDR1 DFQATT and CDR2 SNEGSKA (reference sequence). The CDR3 region has the DNA TGCAGTGCTAGAACTCTAGGACTACAAGCGGCCTACAATGAGCAGTTCTTC. Protein sequence: CSARTLGLQAAYNEQFF.

In this sample, this clonotype turned up many times. The chain couples TRBV5-1 to TRBJ2-3; 9 bases line up with TRBD2. The J segment lost 4 bases and the V segment lost 0 bases, leaving 6 bases of the junction unmatched. CDR1 is SGHRS, CDR2 YFSETQ, per germline. The CDR3 length is 16 residues. Here the CDR3 reads CASSLVNSGSADTQYF. In nucleotides, the CDR3 is TGCGCCAGCAGCTTGGTGAATAGCGGGAGTGCAGATACGCAGTATTTT.

Many counts were recorded for this clonotype. The chain recombines TRBV27 with TRBJ1-1, with D tentatively TRBD1 (5 bases). The CDR3 spans 13 residues. Trimming stripped 8 bases from V and 2 bases from J, with 12 bases between. Germline CDR1 MNHEY, CDR2 SMNVEV (reference sequence). The CDR3: CASVGLDNTEAFF. The CDR3, as DNA: TGTGCCAGCGTGGGACTCGATAACACTGAAGCTTTCTTT.

The V gene is TRBV9, the J gene TRBJ2-5, with 8 nucleotides matching TRBD2. V lost 4 bases to trimming and J lost 4 bases; unmatched junction nucleotides: 9. Germline CDR1 reads SGDLS; CDR2 reads YYNGEE. CDR3 size: 15 residues. CDR3 bases: TGTGCCAGCAGCACTACTAGCGGCAGCCTAGAGACCCAGTACTTC. Protein sequence: CASSTTSGSLETQYF.

A few counts support this clonotype. This sequence joins TRBV19 and TRBJ2-1; 7 nucleotides line up with TRBD1. Trimming removed 2 bases from V and 4 bases from J; junction bases left unmatched: 8. Germline CDR1 is LNHDA and CDR2 is SQIVND (reference sequence). The CDR3 is 16 amino acids. CDR3: CASSISTGVRYNEQFF. DNA of the CDR3: TGTGCCAGTAGTATATCTACAGGGGTACGGTACAATGAGCAGTTCTTC.

There are many counts of this clonotype. CDR3 coding DNA: TGCGCCAGCAGTGCCGGAGTTTGGGACTATGGCTACACCTTC. Its translation: CASSAGVWDYGYTF. The chain couples TRBV5-1 to TRBJ1-2; D call uncertain. The CDR3 sequence is 14 residues long. V lost 5 bases and J lost 3, with 14 bases in between. Germline V gene lookup returns CDR1 SGHRS and CDR2 YFSETQ.

The chain employs TRBV10-3 and TRBJ2-5; D unresolved. The CDR3 totals 13 residues. V was shortened by 3 bases and J by 6 bases, with 11 bases between the two germline ends. CDR1 is ENHRY and CDR2 is SYGVKD in the germline V gene. CDR3 in DNA: TGTGCCATCAGTGATCATGAGAGGAAGACCCAGTACTTC. It codes for CAISDHERKTQYF.

At least ten counts were recorded for this clonotype. The chain uses TRBV3-1 and TRBJ2-1, with 12 bases identical to TRBD2. The CDR3 consists of 17 residues. Unmatched junction bases numbered 5, after V lost 1 base and J lost 4 bases. Germline loops: CDR1 LGHDT, CDR2 YNNKEL (reference sequence). The CDR3 DNA sequence: TGTGCCAGCAGCCAAGGTGGTGGACTAGCGGGATACAATGAGCAGTTCTTC. Its translation: CASSQGGGLAGYNEQFF.

This clonotype has a handful of counts. CDR3 coding DNA: TGTGCCAGCAGCTTAAGGCGGGAGGGCCCTTCCGGGGAGCTGTTTTTT. Protein product: CASSLRREGPSGELFF. The rearrangement joins TRBV11-1 to TRBJ2-2; 9 bases align to TRBD2. CDR3 length: 16 amino acids. CDR1 and CDR2 (germline): SGHAT, FQDESV (reference sequence). Trimming at V came to 2 bases and at J to 6 bases, leaving 7 bases not matched to a gene.

This clonotype has at least ten counts. The genes are TRBV2 and TRBJ2-1; TRBD1 agrees at 9 bases. The trim removed 4 bases at V and 3 bases at J, leaving 4 bases unmatched. The germline V gene encodes CDR1 SNHLY and CDR2 FYNNEI. The CDR3 contains 15 residues. The CDR3 sequence is CASSGGGQGYNEQFF. CDR3 in DNA: TGTGCCAGCAGTGGGGGGGGACAGGGCTACAATGAGCAGTTCTTC.

Many counts were recorded for this clonotype. This chain connects TRBV11-2 to TRBJ1-2, with 9 bases fitting TRBD1. The length of the CDR3 is 14 residues. The J segment lost 4 bases and the V segment lost 8 bases, leaving 8 bases of the junction unmatched. The germline V gene encodes CDR1 SGHAT and CDR2 FQNNGV. The CDR3 DNA reads TGTGCCAGCTTTAGGACAGGGGACCCCTATGGCTACACCTTC. Its translation is CASFRTGDPYGYTF. Looking up the rest from reference TRBV11-2 and TRBJ1-2 gives the full variable domain: EAGVAQSPRYKIIEKRQSVAFWCNPISGHATLYWYQQILGQGPKLLIQFQNNGVVDDSQLPKDRFSAERLKGVDSTLKIQPAKLEDSAVYLCASFRTGDPYGYTFGSGTRLTVV.

The chain has TRBV10-2 and TRBJ1-5, with 8 bases aligning to TRBD1. Germline V lookup: CDR1 WSHSY, CDR2 SAAADI. Germline trimming cut 0 bases from V and 7 bases from J; bases unmatched to any gene: 5. There are 15 residues in the CDR3. In nucleotides, the CDR3 is TGCGCCAGCAGTGAGTCGAGGACAGGGATCCAGCCCCAGCATTTT. Its protein product is CASSESRTGIQPQHF.

V gene TRBV18 combines with J gene TRBJ1-4; D may be TRBD1 (5 bases). V lost 6 bases and J 8 bases, leaving 13 bases between the germline ends. This CDR3 comprises 13 residues. In germline, CDR1 is KGHSH, CDR2 LQKENI. The CDR3 loop is CASSTGAGEKLFF. CDR3 DNA: TGTGCCAGCTCGACCGGGGCTGGGGAAAAACTGTTTTTT.

Only a few counts were recorded for this clonotype. The genes are TRBV28 and TRBJ1-2, with unresolved D. CDR1 MDHEN and CDR2 SYDVKM come from the germline V gene. The CDR3 spans 14 residues. The ends were cut back, 4 bases at V and 2 bases at J, with 11 bases in the middle. Written as DNA, the CDR3 is TGTGCCAGCAGTTCTAACGGACCCAACTATGGCTACACCTTC. It codes for CASSSNGPNYGYTF.

The table lists this clonotype with many counts. The rearrangement joins TRBV28 to TRBJ1-4; TRBD1 matches 8 bases. CDR1 and CDR2 (germline): MDHEN, SYDVKM. This CDR3 spans 17 amino acids. V trimming: 6 bases; J trimming: 5 bases; junction bases outside the gene matches: 14. The CDR3 loop reads CASSPNDRGRGNEKLFF. CDR3 DNA: TGTGCCAGCAGCCCGAACGACAGGGGTAGGGGCAATGAAAAACTGTTTTTT.

The V gene is TRBV28, the J gene TRBJ2-1; 13 nucleotides match TRBD2. V dropped 6 bases and J dropped 7; count of bases not matched to a gene: 6. CDR3 size: 15 residues. Germline CDR1 and CDR2: MDHEN and SYDVKM. The CDR3 reads CASSRRTSGSNEQFF. The CDR3 DNA is TGTGCCAGCAGCCGCCGGACTAGCGGGAGTAATGAGCAGTTCTTC.

In its sample, this clonotype was seen many times. The CDR3 loop reads CASSFARDSANYGYTF. The CDR3 DNA sequence: TGTGCCAGCAGCTTTGCTCGGGATTCAGCTAACTATGGCTACACCTTC. This chain links TRBV7-8 with TRBJ1-2; D is unclear. The germline CDR1 and CDR2 sequences are SGHVS and FQNEAQ. This CDR3 spans 16 amino acids. Between the trimmed V and J ends, which lost 3 bases and 0 bases, there was a span of 14 bases.

On this clonotype itself: A clone one base away is much larger, so this may be a read error. The chain has TRBV11-2 and TRBJ2-1, with 7 bases aligning to TRBD1. The CDR3 consists of 12 residues. V trimming: 4 bases; J trimming: 10 bases; junction bases outside the gene matches: 4. From germline, CDR1 is SGHAT and CDR2 FQNNGV. CDR3 coding DNA: TGTGCCAGCAGCTCGACAGGGAACGAGCAGTTCTTC. Its translation is CASSSTGNEQFF.

The chain carries TRBV2 and TRBJ1-4; D perhaps matches TRBD1 (5 bases). The CDR3 loop spans 14 amino acids. V was trimmed by 3 bases and J by 7 bases, leaving 12 bases between them. Germline assignment: CDR1 SNHLY and CDR2 FYNNEI. DNA of the CDR3: TGTGCCAGCAGTGATGAGGGGAGCGGTGAAAAACTGTTTTTT. It yields the protein CASSDEGSGEKLFF.

The V gene is TRBV28, the J gene TRBJ2-7; the D call may be TRBD1 or TRBD2 (5 bases each). This CDR3 spans 14 amino acids. Germline values: CDR1 MDHEN, CDR2 SYDVKM. Trimming cost V 6 bases and J 3 bases, with 15 bases left between them. Written as DNA, the CDR3 is TGTGCCAGCAGAACCCCGGGACGGAACTACGAGCAGTACTTC. Translated: CASRTPGRNYEQYF. Full variable domain (outside the CDR3, taken from reference TRBV28 and TRBJ2-7): DVKVTQSSRYLVKRTGEKVFLECVQDMDHENMFWYRQDPGLGLRLIYFSYDVKMKEKGDIPEGYSVSREKKERFSLILESASTNQTSMYLCASRTPGRNYEQYFGPGTRLTVT.

The CDR3 region has the DNA TGTGCCAGCTCACCAGGATCTGGGGGAAGAGGGACCCAGTACTTC. Its protein is CASSPGSGGRGTQYF. The rearrangement uses TRBV18 and TRBJ2-5; either TRBD1 or TRBD2 may supply D (5 bases each). CDR3 length: 15 residues. V shed 2 bases and J shed 7 bases, with 17 bases lying between them. Germline assignment: CDR1 KGHSH and CDR2 LQKENI.

This sequence joins TRBV5-1 and TRBJ2-4, with D tentatively TRBD1 (5 bases). Germline values: CDR1 SGHRS, CDR2 YFSETQ. Trimming took off 0 bases at V and 9 bases at J, with 10 bases between the two ends. The CDR3 covers 13 residues. The CDR3 reads CASSLDRSTIQYF. The CDR3, as DNA: TGCGCCAGCAGCTTGGACAGGTCAACCATTCAGTACTTC. Supplemented by reference TRBV5-1 and TRBJ2-4, the full variable domain reads KAGVTQTPRYLIKTRGQQVTLSCSPISGHRSVSWYQQTPGQGLQFLFEYFSETQRNKGNFPGRFSGRQFSNSRSEMNVSTLELGDSALYLCASSLDRSTIQYFGAGTRLSVL.

Note on this clonotype: No conserved phenylalanine or tryptophan is present at the end of the CDR3, so a read error is the likely explanation. The chain recombines TRBV6-4 with TRBJ2-7; TRBD2 is a possible D gene (6 bases). The V end was cut by 9 bases, the J end by 4 bases, with 22 bases between. The germline V gene has CDR1 MRHNA and CDR2 SNTAGT. The CDR3 has 15 amino acids. CDR3 DNA sequence: TGTGCCAGAAATACCCCCGGGACCGGGGGTTACGAGCAGTACTCC. Protein sequence: CARNTPGTGGYEQYS.